Below are 19 T cell receptor beta chains sequenced from a single sample in a study of tissue T cells after allogeneic stem cell transplantation. The sample's time point: mouse harvest day 14 after allogeneic transplant. The graft held 10^6 splenic CD5+ T cells and 10^7 T-cell-depleted bone marrow cells. The method was immunoSEQ multiplex PCR; TCRdb's version includes in-frame clones alone and lacks a portion of them. The sample lists over 1,500 clones, 35% to 60% occurring once. Material: lymph node tissue. The receptors here all came from a female BALB/c mouse given C57BL/6 T cells with graft-versus-host disease after an allogeneic hematopoietic cell transplant.

This clone has just one count. The gene names given are mouse names. The sequence runs out 1 residue before the end of the CDR3; the remainder is reconstructed from the germline J gene. The genes are TRBV13-3 and TRBJ2-2, with unresolved D. In germline, CDR1 is NNHDY, CDR2 SYVADS. Deletions cut 3 bases from V and 0 bases from J, with 6 bases between. The CDR3 runs 14 residues. The CDR3 loop is CASSGQANTGQLYF. Incomplete CDR3 DNA: TGTGCCAGCAGTGGGCAAGCAAACACCGGGCAGCTCTAC.

Within the sample, this clone is large. Mouse germline and gene names are used. The CDR3 is cut off 1 residue early in the read; its end comes from the germline J gene. The chain links TRBV5 to TRBJ1-3; TRBD1 is a possible D gene (5 bases). V was clipped by 4 bases and J by 0 bases, with 7 bases between them. CDR3 length: 14 amino acids. CDR1 and CDR2 from the germline V gene are LGHNA and YNLKQL (reference sequence). The DNA read from the CDR3 is TGTGCCAGCAGCCCCCAGGGTTCTGGAAATACGCTCTAT. Translation: CASSPQGSGNTLY. The full CDR3 sequence reads CASSPQGSGNTLYF.

In regard to this clone: The genes are named according to mouse. The read stops 1 residue short of the end of the CDR3; the missing end is completed from the germline J gene. The chain employs TRBV13-2 and TRBJ2-3; unclear D gene. CDR1 is NNHNN, CDR2 SYGAGS, per germline (reference sequence). The CDR3 contains 14 residues. The V gene lost 6 bases and the J gene lost 3 bases, with 14 bases spanning the gap. The CDR3 sequence: CASALRIWAETLYF. Partial CDR3 DNA: TGTGCCAGCGCCCTCAGGATTTGGGCAGAAACGCTGTAT.

As concerns this clone: Each gene name is a mouse one. The read ends 1 residue shy of where the CDR3 ends; the end is completed using the germline J gene. The gene calls are TRBV12-1 and TRBJ1-2; D gene ambiguous. Between the trimmed V and J ends, which lost 1 base and 1 base, there was a span of 6 bases. Germline V gene lookup returns CDR1 SGHSN and CDR2 HYEKVE. The CDR3 has 13 amino acids. The sequenced part of the CDR3 DNA is TGTGCCAGCTCTCTAATACAAAACTCCGACTACACC. Translated, it gives CASSLIQNSDYT. The CDR3 reads in full as CASSLIQNSDYTF.

As for this clone: Gene and germline names: mouse. The CDR3 end is not reached by the read, which stops 1 residue before it; the germline J gene fills it in. V gene TRBV15 combines with J gene TRBJ2-4, with D possibly being TRBD2 (6 bases). V shed 4 bases and J shed 8 bases, with 13 bases lying between them. The CDR3 is 13 residues long. From germline, CDR1 is SGHND and CDR2 FRSKSL. CDR3 bases read: TGTGCCAGCAGTTCGGGACTCCGGGGCACCTTGTAC. Its translation is CASSSGLRGTLY. In full, the CDR3 is CASSSGLRGTLYF.

In its sample, this clone ranks as large. The gene names given are mouse names. The read halts 1 residue ahead of the CDR3 end, with the missing end drawn from the germline J gene. V usage is TRBV13-1 and J usage is TRBJ2-7, with TRBD2 matching over 9 bases. Looked up from germline, CDR1 is NSHNY and CDR2 is SYGAGN. V dropped 2 bases and J dropped 0; count of bases not matched to a gene: 0. This CDR3 has 14 amino acids. The CDR3 loop reads CASSEDWGSYEQYF. Partial CDR3 DNA: TGTGCCAGCAGTGAGGACTGGGGCTCCTATGAACAGTAC.

As regards this clone: Mouse gene names apply. From the germline J gene comes the end of the CDR3, since the read stops 1 residue before it. V is TRBV4 and J is TRBJ2-4; D is undetermined. This CDR3 is built from 12 residues. Deletions cut 4 bases from V and 0 bases from J, with 2 bases between. Germline CDR1 reads LGHDT; CDR2 reads YNNKQL (reference sequence). The CDR3 is CASSFSQNTLYF. Incomplete CDR3 DNA: TGTGCCAGCAGCTTTAGTCAAAACACCTTGTAC.

On this clone itself: Gene names are the mouse ones. The CDR3 end lies 1 residue beyond the end of the read and is filled in from the germline J gene. V is TRBV3 and J is TRBJ2-7; TRBD2 matches 13 bases. After removal of 4 bases from V and 7 bases from J, the junction contained 4 bases not matched to a gene. Germline V CDR1 and CDR2: SNHLY, FYNGKV (reference sequence). This CDR3 is 14 amino acids long. The sequenced CDR3 bases are TGTGCCAGCAGCTGGACTGGGGGGGCTTGGGAACAGTAC. Amino acids: CASSWTGGAWEQY. The CDR3 as a whole reads CASSWTGGAWEQYF.

On this clone: All gene names here are mouse names. The CDR3: CASTTGDTLYF. The sequenced part of the CDR3 DNA is TGTGCCAGCACGACAGGGGACACCTTGTAC. The chain couples TRBV26 to TRBJ2-4; TRBD1 agrees at 8 bases. The read ends 1 residue shy of where the CDR3 ends; the end is completed using the germline J gene. The V and J ends lost 7 bases and 7 bases, in that order; junction bases with no gene match: 1. There are 11 residues in the CDR3. Germline assignment: CDR1 KGHPV and CDR2 FQNQEV (reference sequence).

Remarks on this clone: The gene names here belong to mouse. This CDR3 is CASKLGGDTQYF. The covered CDR3 bases are TGTGCCAGCAAACTGGGGGGGGACACCCAGTAC. The chain recombines TRBV26 with TRBJ2-5; 10 bases match TRBD2. The read terminates 1 residue before the CDR3 end, so the remaining end is supplied by the germline J gene. V dropped 7 bases and J dropped 6; count of bases not matched to a gene: 1. In germline, CDR1 is KGHPV, CDR2 FQNQEV (reference sequence). The CDR3 loop spans 12 amino acids.

Concerning this clone: The gene names given are mouse names. The read ends 1 residue early relative to the CDR3; the germline J gene fills the gap. This rearrangement joins TRBV17 to TRBJ1-4; TRBD1 aligns across 10 bases. Germline CDR1 MNHDT, CDR2 YYDKIL. There are 15 residues in the CDR3. V lost 5 bases and J lost 7; bases outside the gene matches: 7. CDR3: CASSPRDRGVERLFF. Incomplete CDR3 DNA: TGTGCTAGCAGTCCCCGGGACAGGGGAGTCGAAAGATTATTT. The full variable domain, its missing parts supplied by reference TRBV17 and TRBJ1-4, is DTTVKQNPRYKLARVGKPVNLICSQTMNHDTMYWYQKKPNQAPKLLLFYYDKILNREADTFEKFQSSRPNNSFCSLYIGSAGLEYSAMYLCASSPRDRGVERLFFGHGTKLSVL.

This clone has just a few counts. Mouse gene names and germline throughout. The read is 1 residue too short to cover the CDR3 end, so that end is filled in from the germline J gene. The chain employs TRBV13-3 and TRBJ2-7, with 7 bases identical to TRBD1. Looked up from germline, CDR1 is NNHDY and CDR2 is SYVADS. The CDR3 is 14 residues long. The trim removed 4 bases at V and 0 bases at J, leaving 4 bases unmatched. The CDR3 is CASSRAGGSYEQYF. The sequenced CDR3 bases are TGTGCCAGCAGTAGGGCAGGGGGCTCCTATGAACAGTAC.

On this clone itself: Gene labels here are mouse ones. Coverage ceases 1 residue before the CDR3 finishes, and the germline J gene fills in the end. This chain uses TRBV26 with TRBJ1-1, with D tentatively TRBD1 (5 bases). CDR1 and CDR2 (germline): KGHPV, FQNQEV (reference sequence). The CDR3 sequence is 13 residues long. V was pared by 0 bases and J by 7 bases, with 9 bases between. The CDR3 loop is CASSLSVREEVFF. CDR3 DNA (partial): TGTGCCAGCAGTCTGTCGGTCAGGGAAGAAGTCTTC.

In this sample, this clone turned up a few times. Each gene name is a mouse one. Read coverage stops 1 residue before the CDR3 terminus; the germline J gene supplies the remainder. The chain joins TRBV13-1 to TRBJ2-7; D is undetermined. Germline V gene lookup returns CDR1 NSHNY and CDR2 SYGAGN. V was trimmed by 4 bases and J by 0 bases, leaving 11 bases between them. This CDR3 is 14 amino acids long. The part of the CDR3 DNA that was read is TGTGCCAGCAGTCGGGGAGGGAACTCCTATGAACAGTAC. It encodes CASSRGGNSYEQY. The CDR3 reads in full as CASSRGGNSYEQYF.

A word on this clone: Mouse gene names and germline throughout. The read ends 1 residue early relative to the CDR3; the germline J gene fills the gap. This sequence joins TRBV12-1 and TRBJ2-5, with D perhaps matching TRBD1 or TRBD2 (6 bases each). The CDR3 consists of 13 residues. Germline CDR1 SGHSN, CDR2 HYEKVE. Trimming removed 0 bases from V and 6 bases from J, with 9 bases in between. The CDR3 here is CASSLGGGDTQYF. The DNA read from the CDR3 is TGTGCCAGCTCTCTCGGGGGCGGGGACACCCAGTAC.

In the case of this clone: Genes and germline come from the mouse. The CDR3 extends 1 residue past the end of the read, so its final part is completed from the germline J gene. The chain is built from TRBV12-1 and TRBJ1-4; D uncertain. Germline CDR1 reads SGHSN; CDR2 reads HYEKVE. This CDR3 has 12 amino acids. Between the trimmed V and J ends, which lost 0 bases and 4 bases, there was a span of 2 bases. The CDR3 bases that were read are TGTGCCAGCTCTCTCGGCAACGAAAGATTATTT. Its translation: CASSLGNERLF. The full CDR3 protein reads CASSLGNERLFF.

Judged by abundance, this clone is large (0.1 to 1%). Mouse germline and gene names are used. The read ends 1 residue shy of where the CDR3 ends; the end is completed using the germline J gene. This chain connects TRBV13-3 to TRBJ2-7; 11 bases agree with TRBD2. V lost 1 base to trimming and J lost 7 bases; unmatched junction nucleotides: 4. The CDR3 totals 14 residues. CDR1 is NNHDY and CDR2 is SYVADS in the germline V gene. CDR3 protein: CASSDTGGAREQYF. CDR3 DNA (partial): TGTGCCAGCAGTGATACTGGGGGGGCGAGAGAACAGTAC.

This clone has a single count. Germline and genes: mouse. Read coverage stops 1 residue before the CDR3 terminus; the germline J gene supplies the remainder. The V gene is TRBV12-1, the J gene TRBJ2-5; TRBD2 matches at 9 bases. Germline V CDR1 and CDR2: SGHSN, HYEKVE. The CDR3 runs 15 residues. Unmatched junction bases numbered 4, after V lost 2 bases and J lost 2 bases. The CDR3 loop is CASSHGGARQDTQYF. The covered CDR3 bases are TGTGCCAGCTCTCATGGGGGGGCGCGCCAAGACACCCAGTAC.

A note on this clone: The gene names here belong to mouse. Read sequence stops 1 residue before the CDR3 end, and the germline J gene provides the missing end. The chain employs TRBV16 and TRBJ2-1; TRBD2 agrees at 9 bases. This CDR3 contains 14 residues. V trimming: 3 bases; J trimming: 5 bases; junction bases outside the gene matches: 2. From germline, CDR1 is SGHSA and CDR2 FRNQAP. The sequenced part of the CDR3 DNA is TGTGCAAGCAGCTTCCTGGGGGGGAATGCTGAGCAGTTC. This gives the protein CASSFLGGNAEQF. From start to end, the CDR3 is CASSFLGGNAEQFF.